Shown below are 22 T cell receptor beta chains from a single sample sequenced in a study of tumor-infiltrating lymphocytes in primary liver carcinoma. For blood RNA, unsorted whole blood served as the source, and germline DNA was extracted too. The researchers produced TCR beta cDNA from approximately 0.45 ug total RNA with a constant-region primer. Three rounds of nested multiplex PCR with slightly modified ARM-PCR produced TCR beta libraries. TRBV1-TRBV30 forward primers paired with a C-beta reverse primer drove the first two PCR rounds, about 10 cycles each. TCRdb re-analysed the multiplex PCR reads in MiXCR, keeping a single row per CDR3 protein. The sample records 310,000 or so distinct CDR3 sequences, 58% being singletons. The specimen sequenced was peripheral blood. The receptors were sampled from a woman in her 30s with primary liver carcinoma and hepatitis B virus infection.

About this clonotype itself: The junction shows a germline mismatch at one end, possibly a read error. The chain is built from TRBV12-3 or TRBV12-4 and TRBJ2-7; 8 positions match TRBD1. The CDR3 loop spans 13 amino acids. CDR3 region: CAGSWDRTYEQYF. CDR3 DNA sequence: TGTGCCGGCAGTTGGGACAGGACCTACGAGCAGTACTTC.

This clonotype has a single count. Mismatch with germline at one junction end may stem from a read error. The chain couples TRBV7-9 to TRBJ2-7; D gene unclear. The CDR3 consists of 13 residues. In germline, CDR1 is SEHNR, CDR2 FQNEAQ (reference sequence). The CDR3 DNA sequence: TGTGCCAGCAGCAACCGGACCTCCTACGAGCAGCACTTC. The encoded protein is CASSNRTSYEQHF.

This clonotype was seen once. CDR3 residues: CASSLVWELKNIQYF. CDR3 nucleotides: TGTGCCAGCAGTTTAGTGTGGGAGCTAAAAAACATTCAGTACTTC. The V call is TRBV28, the J call TRBJ2-4; D possibly corresponds to TRBD2 (5 bases). This CDR3 spans 15 amino acids. Trimming stripped 2 bases from V and 4 bases from J, with 12 bases between. CDR1 and CDR2 from the germline V gene are MDHEN and SYDVKM.

As for this clonotype: At one of its ends the junction is not consistent with the germline gene, which may arise from a read error. The rearrangement uses TRBV4-3 and TRBJ1-5; D is undetermined. This CDR3 region has 16 residues. Per the germline V gene, CDR1 is LGHNA and CDR2 is YSLEER. In nucleotides, the CDR3 is TGCGCCAGCAGCCAAGATTGGTTGTCAAATAGTAGGCCCCAGCGTTTT. Residues: CASSQDWLSNSRPQRF.

V usage is TRBV29-1 and J usage is TRBJ1-1, with no clear D. Trimming cost V 2 bases and J 5 bases, with 9 bases left between them. The CDR3 extends over 12 amino acids. Germline assignment: CDR1 SQVTM and CDR2 ANQGSEA. CDR3 in DNA: TGCAGCGTTGAATTGAGTAGGACTGAAGCTTTCTTT. Protein sequence: CSVELSRTEAFF.

This clonotype was recorded at least ten times. The chain links TRBV29-1 to TRBJ2-3; D possibly corresponds to TRBD2 (6 bases). Germline CDR1 is SQVTM and CDR2 is ANQGSEA. The CDR3 sequence is 14 residues long. V dropped 6 bases and J dropped 0 bases, with 13 bases sitting between them. The CDR3 loop reads CSVDQGLSTDTQYF. CDR3 DNA: TGCAGCGTAGACCAGGGACTTAGCACAGATACGCAGTATTTT.

On this clonotype: At one boundary the junction diverges from the germline segment, which might be a read error. The chain couples TRBV6-1 to TRBJ2-5; tentative D call: TRBD2 (5 bases). The CDR3 contains 15 residues. The germline CDR1 and CDR2 sequences are MNHNS and SASEGT. CDR3 protein: CAISEAVSTGETQYF. Here the CDR3 DNA reads TGTGCCATCAGTGAAGCGGTCTCCACGGGAGAGACCCAGTACTTC.

To note about this clonotype: A much larger clone differs from this one at a single base, so this may be a read error. The V and J genes are TRBV29-1 and TRBJ2-1; 13 positions match TRBD2. Germline CDR1 and CDR2: SQVTM and ANQGSEA. This CDR3 contains 17 residues. This CDR3 reads CSVRGLAGTHGTNEQSF. The CDR3 DNA reads as TGCAGCGTAAGGGGACTAGCGGGAACCCATGGTACCAATGAGCAGTCCTTC.

The chain couples TRBV20-1 to TRBJ1-3, with D unresolved. This CDR3 is built from 13 residues. The germline V and J ends were trimmed by 6 bases and 9 bases, with 18 bases remaining between them. Germline-derived CDR1 and CDR2 are DFQATT and SNEGSKA (reference sequence). The DNA of the CDR3 is TGCAGTGCCGCTGGATTACGGCGAGGCACCATATATTTT. Translated: CSAAGLRRGTIYF.

This chain joins TRBV7-9 and TRBJ2-2; D perhaps matches TRBD1 (5 bases). The V end was cut by 3 bases, the J end by 7 bases, with 12 bases between. This CDR3 comprises 14 residues. Germline CDR1 and CDR2: SEHNR and FQNEAQ (reference sequence). CDR3 region: CASSFQGINGELFF. The CDR3 DNA reads TGTGCCAGCAGCTTTCAGGGTATCAACGGGGAGCTGTTTTTT.

This clonotype was picked up a small number of times. The chain employs TRBV13 and TRBJ2-7, with D maybe TRBD1 (5 bases). V shed 3 bases and J shed 5 bases, with 8 bases lying between them. Germline V gene data show CDR1 as PRHDT and CDR2 as FYEKMQ (reference sequence). This CDR3 is 12 amino acids long. CDR3 bases: TGTGCCAGCAGCTTCATAGGGGACGAGCAGTACTTC. It translates to CASSFIGDEQYF.

Turning to this clonotype: At one boundary the junction diverges from the germline segment, which might be a read error. In nucleotides, the CDR3 is TGTGACAGCAGCTTTCCCGACCCGGGTTATGAGCTGTTCTTC. Translating gives CDSSFPDPGYELFF. This chain joins TRBV11-3 and TRBJ2-1; D gene ambiguous. Germline CDR1 SGHNT, CDR2 YENEEA. This CDR3 has 14 residues. Full variable domain (missing parts from reference TRBV11-3 and TRBJ2-1): EAGVVQSPRYKIIEKKQPVAFWCNPISGHNTLYWYLQNLGQGPELLIRYENEEAVDDSQLPKDRFSAERLKGVDSTLKIQPAELGDSAVYLCDSSFPDPGYELFFGPGTRLTVL.

As regards this clonotype: At one of its ends the junction is not consistent with the germline gene, which may arise from a read error. The V gene is TRBV11-2, the J gene TRBJ2-1, with D perhaps TRBD1 or TRBD2 (6 bases each). This CDR3 spans 11 amino acids. Germline CDR1 and CDR2: SGHAT and FQNNGV. The DNA of the CDR3 is TGTGCCAGCAGCGGAGGGGGGAAGCAGTCATTC. Its protein is CASSGGGKQSF.

CDR3 DNA: TGTGCCAGCAGTGGGGGGACTAGCGGGAGACCGCCCACAGATACGCAGTATTTT. Residues: CASSGGTSGRPPTDTQYF. The rearrangement uses TRBV6-1 and TRBJ2-3; 14 bases are shared with TRBD2. V dropped 4 bases and J dropped 2; count of bases not matched to a gene: 8. The germline V gene encodes CDR1 MNHNS and CDR2 SASEGT. The CDR3 is 18 amino acids.

This clonotype has ten or more counts. CDR3 nucleotide sequence: TGTGCCAGCAGCTTCCAGGACAGACAAGGAAATACGCAGTATTTT. Residues: CASSFQDRQGNTQYF. The V and J genes are TRBV11-3 and TRBJ2-3; tentatively, D is TRBD1 (6 bases). Trimming removed 3 bases at V and 7 bases at J, with 17 bases between. Germline V lookup: CDR1 SGHNT, CDR2 YENEEA. The CDR3 covers 15 residues.

This clonotype has just one count. A much larger clone differs from this one at a single base, so this may be a read error. As the CDR3 is not closed by the conserved phenylalanine or tryptophan, this likely results from a read error. The chain has TRBV6-5 and TRBJ1-6; D may be TRBD1 (5 bases). This CDR3 is 15 amino acids long. V was shortened by 5 bases and J by 7 bases, with 15 bases between the two germline ends. Germline V lookup: CDR1 MNHEY, CDR2 SVGAGI. The CDR3 DNA reads TGTGCCAGCAGTCCCCGGGACGGAGGAAATTCACCCCTCCACATT. Residues: CASSPRDGGNSPLHI.

The V and J genes are TRBV7-9 and TRBJ2-4; 8 bases match TRBD1. The V gene's germline CDR1 is SEHNR and CDR2 FQNEAQ (reference sequence). J gave up 9 bases and V 5 bases, and 6 bases lay outside the gene matches. The CDR3 covers 13 residues. This CDR3 reads CASSRTGSPIQYF. CDR3 in DNA: TGTGCCAGCAGCCGGACAGGGAGTCCCATTCAGTACTTC.

Concerning this clonotype: The CDR3 end shows no conserved phenylalanine or tryptophan, and so a read error is likely. The rearrangement uses TRBV29-1 and TRBJ2-7; D perhaps matches TRBD1 (6 bases). V was pared by 6 bases and J by 5 bases, with 17 bases between. The CDR3 loop spans 13 amino acids. CDR1 is SQVTM and CDR2 is ANQGSEA in the germline V gene. The CDR3 DNA reads as TGCAGCGTGTCCACAGGGAGCTGGGACGAGCAGTACATC. It codes for CSVSTGSWDEQYI.

This clonotype was picked up a small number of times. V gene TRBV12-3 or TRBV12-4 combines with J gene TRBJ2-3, with D possibly matching TRBD2 (5 bases). The ends were cut back, 3 bases at V and 4 bases at J, with 14 bases in the middle. The CDR3 spans 15 residues. CDR3 sequence: CASSFSGSGADTQYF. Written as DNA, the CDR3 is TGTGCCAGCAGTTTCAGTGGGAGTGGGGCAGATACGCAGTATTTT.

As to this clonotype: Compared with germline, one end of the junction differs, possibly owing to a read error. The chain carries TRBV11-2 and TRBJ2-1; 8 bases fit TRBD2. CDR1 and CDR2 from the germline V gene are SGHAT and FQNNGV. CDR3 length equals 15 residues. The CDR3 reads CVSSLVPGGPHEQFF. In DNA form, the CDR3 reads TGCGTCAGCAGCTTAGTCCCGGGAGGGCCCCATGAGCAGTTCTTC.

In this sample, this clonotype turned up many times. The chain joins TRBV29-1 to TRBJ2-7, with 10 bases matching TRBD1. The CDR3 loop spans 15 amino acids. Per germline, CDR1 SQVTM and CDR2 ANQGSEA. V lost 4 bases, J lost 0 bases, and 6 bases stayed unmatched. The CDR3 bases are TGCAGCGTTGCCTCCGGGACAGGGGCCTCCTACGAGCAGTACTTC. This translates into CSVASGTGASYEQYF.

This clonotype has more than one count but fewer than ten. The chain employs TRBV14 and TRBJ2-3; 9 nucleotides agree with TRBD2. Trimming cost V 2 bases and J 2 bases; bases outside gene matches: 8. Germline values: CDR1 SGHDN, CDR2 FVKESK. The CDR3 has 17 amino acids. The CDR3 spells CASSQHLTSGYTDTQYF. CDR3 DNA: TGTGCCAGCAGCCAACACCTGACTAGCGGCTACACAGATACGCAGTATTTT. The full variable domain, completed using reference TRBV14 and TRBJ2-3, is EAGVTQFPSHSVIEKGQTVTLRCDPISGHDNLYWYRRVMGKEIKFLLHFVKESKQDESGMPNNRFLAERTGGTYSTLKVQPAELEDSGVYFCASSQHLTSGYTDTQYFGPGTRLTVL.